These 15 T cell receptor beta chains came from one sample sequenced in a study of T cells in Graves' hyperthyroidism and ophthalmopathy. The TCR beta CDR3 regions underwent amplification using RNA transcripts as the source. HTBI primers were used for first-round RT-PCR of the TCR CDR3. MiXCR, run by TCRdb on the multiplex PCR reads, gives a single entry per CDR3 protein. This sample yields about 480,000 distinct CDR3 sequences, of which approximately 23% are seen a single time; approximately 49% belongs to the top ten. Sample: blood. Receptor source: a woman aged 70 to 79 with Graves' ophthalmopathy.

The chain couples TRBV20-1 to TRBJ2-5; a possible D gene is TRBD1 (6 bases). V shed 0 bases and J shed 2 bases, with 22 bases lying between them. The CDR3 totals 18 residues. From germline, CDR1 is DFQATT and CDR2 SNEGSKA (reference sequence). The chain's CDR3 is CSARDGGRPGTFQETQYF. As DNA, the CDR3 is TGCAGTGCTAGAGATGGGGGCAGACCCGGGACATTTCAAGAGACCCAGTACTTC.

This clonotype was counted many times. The chain joins TRBV7-2 to TRBJ1-5; D remains unclear. V lost 1 base to trimming and J lost 5 bases, with 12 bases between them. The CDR3 loop spans 15 amino acids. CDR1 and CDR2 (germline): SGHTA, FQGNSA. CDR3 DNA: TGTGCCAGCAGCTTAGAACCGACACGTTATCAGCCCCAGCATTTT. This codes for CASSLEPTRYQPQHF. Using reference TRBV7-2 and TRBJ1-5 for the parts outside the CDR3, the full variable domain is GAGVSQSPSNKVTEKGKDVELRCDPISGHTALYWYRQSLGQGLEFLIYFQGNSAPDKSGLPSDRFSAERTGGSVSTLTIQRTQQEDSAVYLCASSLEPTRYQPQHFGDGTRLSIL.

This clonotype was counted at least ten times. DNA of the CDR3: TGTGCCAGCAGTTTATACGTGGGGTCCAATCAGCCCCAGCATTTT. Translated, it gives CASSLYVGSNQPQHF. The chain recombines TRBV12-3 or TRBV12-4 with TRBJ1-5; D ambiguous. Trimming pared 2 bases from V and 3 bases from J, leaving 11 bases between. The CDR3 runs 15 residues.

V is TRBV5-1 and J is TRBJ2-7; D is undetermined. Germline V gene lookup returns CDR1 SGHRS and CDR2 YFSETQ. V dropped 3 bases and J dropped 7 bases, with 20 bases sitting between them. The CDR3 totals 15 residues. The CDR3: CASSWNPWGSEEQYF. CDR3 sequence (DNA): TGCGCCAGCAGCTGGAACCCCTGGGGTTCCGAAGAGCAGTACTTC.

This clonotype was seen a few times. The J gene is TRBJ2-7, the V gene TRBV10-3; D unresolved. CDR1 is ENHRY and CDR2 is SYGVKD in the germline V gene. This CDR3 comprises 14 residues. The V gene lost 4 bases and the J gene lost 0 bases, with 10 bases spanning the gap. The CDR3 loop reads CAISGHSRSYEQYF. DNA for the CDR3: TGTGCCATCAGTGGGCATTCCCGCTCCTACGAGCAGTACTTC.

This clonotype appeared many times. The gene calls are TRBV28 and TRBJ2-7, with 9 bases fitting TRBD2. CDR1 is MDHEN, CDR2 SYDVKM, per germline. With V trimmed by 5 bases and J by 2 bases, 13 bases remained unmatched. The CDR3 is 17 amino acids. The CDR3 bases are TGTGCCAGCAGTCCCTTCGCGGGAGGGTACTCACCCTACGAGCAGTACTTC. It yields the protein CASSPFAGGYSPYEQYF.

This clonotype was detected ten times or more. For the CDR3, the DNA is TGTGCCTGGAGTGCGCAGGGGGGCCAGCCCCAGCATTTT. Translated, it gives CAWSAQGGQPQHF. V is TRBV30 and J is TRBJ1-5, with 7 positions matching TRBD1. V lost 1 base and J lost 7; bases outside the gene matches: 4. Germline V lookup: CDR1 GTSNPN, CDR2 SVGIG (reference sequence). The CDR3 is 13 amino acids.

J is TRBJ2-5 and V is TRBV18; D is ambiguous. The germline V gene encodes CDR1 KGHSH and CDR2 LQKENI. The CDR3 extends over 14 amino acids. V was clipped by 2 bases and J by 4 bases, with 11 bases between them. Here the CDR3 DNA reads TGTGCCAGCTCACCAGGGTCCCTGGGAGAGACCCAGTACTTC. Its translation is CASSPGSLGETQYF.

There are a few counts of this clonotype. The chain has TRBV10-3 and TRBJ2-7, with D unclear. The CDR3 has 14 amino acids. V lost 6 bases and J lost 0, with 12 bases in between. The germline V gene has CDR1 ENHRY and CDR2 SYGVKD. The CDR3 protein is CAIRGQVPSYEQYF. CDR3 coding DNA: TGTGCCATCAGGGGCCAGGTTCCCTCCTACGAGCAGTACTTC.

With regard to this clonotype: The junction departs from the called germline gene at one end, perhaps through a read error. The CDR3: CASSPGGQGVSETQCF. The CDR3 coding sequence is TGTGCCAGCAGCCCCGGCGGACAGGGCGTCTCGGAGACCCAGTGCTTC. The chain combines TRBV28 with TRBJ2-5; 8 nucleotides match TRBD1. The CDR3 spans 16 residues. From germline, CDR1 is MDHEN and CDR2 SYDVKM. Full variable domain (rest looked up from reference TRBV28 and TRBJ2-5): DVKVTQSSRYLVKRTGEKVFLECVQDMDHENMFWYRQDPGLGLRLIYFSYDVKMKEKGDIPEGYSVSREKKERFSLILESASTNQTSMYLCASSPGGQGVSETQCFGPGTRLLVL.

This clonotype was counted ten times or more. The chain has TRBV2 and TRBJ2-3, with 12 bases matching TRBD2. The CDR3 extends over 14 amino acids. Germline CDR1 reads SNHLY; CDR2 reads FYNNEI. Trimming removed 8 bases from V and 5 bases from J; junction bases left unmatched: 5. CDR3 loop: CASRLAGERDTQYF. The CDR3, as DNA: TGTGCCAGCCGACTAGCGGGAGAACGAGATACGCAGTATTTT.

This clonotype was observed a handful of times. The chain uses TRBV6-1 and TRBJ2-7, with 12 positions matching TRBD2. The CDR3 has 16 amino acids. The germline V gene encodes CDR1 MNHNS and CDR2 SASEGT. After removal of 0 bases from V and 4 bases from J, the junction contained 4 bases not matched to a gene. The DNA for the CDR3 is TGTGCCAGCAGTGAAGCGCGGACTAGCGGGAAGTACGAGCAGTACTTC. Its translation: CASSEARTSGKYEQYF.

The chain recombines TRBV30 with TRBJ2-7, with 7 bases aligning to TRBD1. V was pared by 0 bases and J by 6 bases, with 5 bases of the junction left unmatched. The CDR3 sequence is 13 residues long. The germline V gene encodes CDR1 GTSNPN and CDR2 SVGIG (reference sequence). The CDR3 DNA sequence: TGTGCCTGGAGTGTACTCCAGGGGGTCGAGCAGTACTTC. Its protein product is CAWSVLQGVEQYF. Complete variable domain (other parts from reference TRBV30 and TRBJ2-7): SQTIHQWPATLVQPVGSPLSLECTVEGTSNPNLYWYRQAAGRGLQLLFYSVGIGQISSEVPQNLSASRPQDRQFILSSKKLLLSDSGFYLCAWSVLQGVEQYFGPGTRLTVT.

This chain uses TRBV29-1 with TRBJ2-2; 7 nucleotides align to TRBD1. Germline lookup yields CDR1 SQVTM and CDR2 ANQGSEA. This CDR3 contains 13 residues. V shed 6 bases, J shed 4 bases, and the junction held 5 bases outside the gene matches. CDR3: CSVEGQPTGELFF. CDR3 nucleotides: TGCAGCGTCGAGGGACAGCCCACCGGGGAGCTGTTTTTT.

This clonotype was seen more than once but under ten times. DNA of the CDR3: TGTGCCAGCAGTCGGGGCTTCGGGACATCGTATGGCTACACCTTC. Protein: CASSRGFGTSYGYTF. V usage is TRBV6-1 and J usage is TRBJ1-2; possibly TRBD1 for D (6 bases). Germline V CDR1 and CDR2: MNHNS, SASEGT. Trimming stripped 5 bases from V and 5 bases from J, with 18 bases between. The CDR3 extends over 15 amino acids.